Following are 11 T cell receptor beta chains from one sample sequenced in a study of healthy donors' naive CD4 and CD8 T cells. Each TCR library used about 500 ng of total RNA and a linear amplification protocol. Each CDR3 protein gets one entry after TCRdb re-called the reads with MiXCR. The table includes approximately 180,000 distinct CDR3 sequences, about 74% detected once. The source material was naive CD4+ and CD8+ T cells sorted from blood, pooled from several donors. All receptors derive from a pool of human donors in good health; the sample pools cells from several healthy donors.

In this sample, this clonotype turned up a few times. In nucleotides, the CDR3 is TGCAGCGCCTGTGCTCGACTTAGCACCTACAATGAGCAGTTCTTC. It is translated as CSACARLSTYNEQFF. The genes are TRBV29-1 and TRBJ2-1; no reliable D call. This CDR3 spans 15 amino acids. V gave up 7 bases and J gave up 2 bases, with 18 bases separating them. CDR1 is SQVTM, CDR2 ANQGSEA, per germline.

The chain joins TRBV19 to TRBJ1-1; D call uncertain. The length of the CDR3 is 13 residues. Germline V gives CDR1 LNHDA, CDR2 SQIVND (reference sequence). V was trimmed by 3 bases and J by 1 base, leaving 6 bases between them. The CDR3 bases are TGTGCCAGTAGTATCTGGGGGAACACTGAAGCTTTCTTT. Translated, it gives CASSIWGNTEAFF.

This chain uses TRBV15 with TRBJ1-5, with D perhaps matching TRBD1 (6 bases). The length of the CDR3 is 16 residues. V lost 2 bases and J lost 1, with 12 bases in between. CDR1 is LNHNV and CDR2 is YYDKDF in the germline V gene (reference sequence). The CDR3 DNA is TGTGCCACCAGCAGAAGTCAGGGGATGAGCAATCAGCCCCAGCATTTT. Its protein product is CATSRSQGMSNQPQHF.

This rearrangement joins TRBV29-1 to TRBJ2-7, with 8 bases matching TRBD1. The CDR3 covers 14 residues. Germline V gene sequence: CDR1 SQVTM, CDR2 ANQGSEA. With 1 base clipped from V and 0 bases from J, the junction kept 2 bases outside the gene matches. This CDR3 is CSVEGQGLSYEQYF. As DNA, the CDR3 is TGCAGCGTTGAAGGACAGGGGCTCTCCTACGAGCAGTACTTC.

This rearrangement joins TRBV20-1 to TRBJ2-7; 9 nucleotides agree with TRBD2. The CDR3 is 14 residues long. Germline lookup yields CDR1 DFQATT and CDR2 SNEGSKA (reference sequence). J lost 4 bases, V lost 5 bases, and 9 bases had no gene match. CDR3 amino acids: CSAEIAGVEYEQYF. The CDR3 DNA sequence: TGCAGTGCTGAAATAGCGGGAGTGGAGTACGAGCAGTACTTC.

This rearrangement joins TRBV5-1 to TRBJ2-7, with 7 bases identical to TRBD1. CDR3 length: 14 residues. The germline gives CDR1 SGHRS, CDR2 YFSETQ. Trimming removed 0 bases from V and 3 bases from J; junction bases left unmatched: 3. The CDR3, as DNA: TGCGCCAGCAGCTTGGTGGGACAGAACTACGAGCAGTACTTC. Translating it yields CASSLVGQNYEQYF. The full variable domain, rest sourced from reference TRBV5-1 and TRBJ2-7, is KAGVTQTPRYLIKTRGQQVTLSCSPISGHRSVSWYQQTPGQGLQFLFEYFSETQRNKGNFPGRFSGRQFSNSRSEMNVSTLELGDSALYLCASSLVGQNYEQYFGPGTRLTVT.

The rearrangement uses TRBV29-1 and TRBJ2-7; TRBD2 aligns across 14 bases. The CDR3 has 15 amino acids. After removal of 4 bases from V and 1 base from J, the junction contained 3 bases not matched to a gene. Germline V lookup: CDR1 SQVTM, CDR2 ANQGSEA. The CDR3 here is CSVGGTSGSSYEQYF. For the CDR3, the DNA is TGCAGCGTTGGCGGGACTAGCGGGAGTTCCTACGAGCAGTACTTC.

The rearrangement links TRBV19 to TRBJ2-1; 10 positions agree with TRBD2. Germline trimming cut 3 bases from V and 2 bases from J; bases unmatched to any gene: 7. From germline, CDR1 is LNHDA and CDR2 SQIVND (reference sequence). The CDR3 spans 17 residues. Here the CDR3 reads CASSMRASGRTYNEQFF. CDR3 bases: TGTGCCAGTAGTATGCGGGCTAGCGGGAGAACCTACAATGAGCAGTTCTTC.

This chain uses TRBV19 with TRBJ1-5; 9 nucleotides line up with TRBD1. The length of the CDR3 is 15 residues. V was clipped by 3 bases and J by 6 bases; unmatched bases: 6. CDR1 and CDR2 from the germline V gene are LNHDA and SQIVND (reference sequence). CDR3 nucleotides: TGTGCCAGTAGTATGGGACAGGGCAACAGTCAGCCCCAGCATTTT. Encoded protein: CASSMGQGNSQPQHF.

The rearrangement uses TRBV18 and TRBJ1-6; TRBD1 aligns across 7 bases. V was pared by 4 bases and J by 5 bases, with 8 bases of the junction left unmatched. This CDR3 contains 16 residues. Per germline, CDR1 KGHSH and CDR2 LQKENI. As DNA, the CDR3 is TGTGCCAGCTCACTCGCCGGACAGGTGAATAATTCACCCCTCCACTTT. It yields the protein CASSLAGQVNNSPLHF.

The J gene is TRBJ2-7, the V gene TRBV5-1, with D possibly being TRBD1 (6 bases). V gave up 4 bases and J gave up 3 bases, with 14 bases separating them. The CDR3 covers 14 residues. Germline values: CDR1 SGHRS, CDR2 YFSETQ. DNA for the CDR3: TGCGCCAGCAGCCCCGCAGGGGCTAACTACGAGCAGTACTTC. This codes for CASSPAGANYEQYF.